This T cell receptor (beta chain) came from a study of blood T cell repertoires in COVID-19. Looking at the study overall: Sites in the United States, Italy and Spain provided acute and convalescent COVID-19 samples. T cells, B-cell-depleted T cells, or PBMCs provided the cDNA or gDNA that served as material.

Data came from immunoSEQ multiplex PCR; TCRdb stores just in-frame clones and leaves some out. The sample carries more than 45,000 clones, 84% recorded once. Germline assignment: CDR1 SGHRS and CDR2 YFSETQ. J was trimmed by 5 bases and V by 4 bases; bases with no gene match: 4. The CDR3 runs 14 residues. Enrollment of patients from Seattle took place during active infection, with longitudinal follow-up. The receptor's source is a man aged 80 or over with COVID-19, enrolled during active disease. The J gene is TRBJ1-4, the V gene TRBV5-1; 8 positions match TRBD1. Sample: peripheral blood. CDR3 coding DNA: TGCGCCAGCAGCCTCGACAGGGGAAATGAAAAACTGTTTTTT. Protein product: CASSLDRGNEKLFF.